Included here is one TCR beta chain sequence, with context. What it recognizes is unknown. The data originate from a study of blood T cells in healthy people across ages. Deletions cut 0 bases from V and 4 bases from J, with 13 bases between. The CDR3 totals 15 residues. In germline, CDR1 is SGHKS, CDR2 YYEKEE (reference sequence). Study-level findings and limits: Not knowing donor CMV status may have confounded expanded clonotype changes.

Through a sample-barcoded 5' primer and a J-beta primer mix, a second PCR was run for about 6 to 11 cycles. One entry per CDR3 protein, called by TCRdb with MiXCR from the 5' RACE reads. The sample holds about 1,400,000 distinct CDR3 sequences, approximately 59% seen once. The chain has TRBV5-5 and TRBJ1-2; maybe TRBD1 (6 bases). Sequencing used blood. The clonotype comes from a man younger than 35 in good health. The CDR3, as DNA: TGTGCCAGCAGCTTGGCACAGGGAGGGAGCTATGGCTACACCTTC. As protein: CASSLAQGGSYGYTF.